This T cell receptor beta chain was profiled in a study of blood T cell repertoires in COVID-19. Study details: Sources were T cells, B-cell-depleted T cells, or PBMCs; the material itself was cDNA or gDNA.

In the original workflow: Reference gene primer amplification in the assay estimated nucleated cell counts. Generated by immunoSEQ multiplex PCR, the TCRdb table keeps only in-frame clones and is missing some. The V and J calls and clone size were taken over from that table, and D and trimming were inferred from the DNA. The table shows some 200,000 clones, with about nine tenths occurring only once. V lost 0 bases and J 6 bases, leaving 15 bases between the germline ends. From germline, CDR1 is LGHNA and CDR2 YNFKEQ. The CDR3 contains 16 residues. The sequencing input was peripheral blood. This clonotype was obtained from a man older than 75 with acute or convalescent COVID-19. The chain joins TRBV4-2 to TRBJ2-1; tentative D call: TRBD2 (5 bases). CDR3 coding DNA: TGTGCCAGCAGCCAAGATCGAGAGCGCGGGTCCAATGAGCAGTTCTTC. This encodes CASSQDRERGSNEQFF.